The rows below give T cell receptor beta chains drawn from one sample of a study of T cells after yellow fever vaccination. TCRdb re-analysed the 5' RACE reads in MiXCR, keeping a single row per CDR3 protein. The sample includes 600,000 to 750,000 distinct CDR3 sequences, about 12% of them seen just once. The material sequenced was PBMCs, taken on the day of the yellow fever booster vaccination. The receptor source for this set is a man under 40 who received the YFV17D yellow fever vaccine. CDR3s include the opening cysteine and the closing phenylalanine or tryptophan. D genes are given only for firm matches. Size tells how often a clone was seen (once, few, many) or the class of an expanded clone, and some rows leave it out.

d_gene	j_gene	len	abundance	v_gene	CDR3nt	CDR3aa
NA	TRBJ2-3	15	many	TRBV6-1	TGTGCCAGCAGGGAACAAGGTGCCCGGCTAGATACGCAGTATTTT	CASREQGARLDTQYF
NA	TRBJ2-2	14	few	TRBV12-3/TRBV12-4	TGTGCCAGCAGTTCAGGGGATGTTACCGGGGAGCTGTTTTTT	CASSSGDVTGELFF
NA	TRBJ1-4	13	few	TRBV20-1	TGCAGTGCTCCTACCTACCTCCGGGACGGTTTCTGTTTT	CSAPTYLRDGFCF
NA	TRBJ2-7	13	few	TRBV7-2	TGTGCCAGCAGCACTACCGGAAGCTACGAGCAGTACTTC	CASSTTGSYEQYF
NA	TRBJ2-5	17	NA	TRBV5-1	TGCGCCAGCAGTTTGGGCATGACAGGTTTCTCCGAAGAGACCCAGTACTTC	CASSLGMTGFSEETQYF
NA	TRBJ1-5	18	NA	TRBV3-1	TGTGCCAGCAGCCTCCCCATCCCCGACAGGTTAGATAATCAGCCCCAGCATTTT	CASSLPIPDRLDNQPQHF
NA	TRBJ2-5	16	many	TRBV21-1	TGTGCCAGCAGCAAACGACTAGGGCTAGACCAAGAGACCCAGTACTTC	CASSKRLGLDQETQYF
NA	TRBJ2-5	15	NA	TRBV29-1	TGCAGCGCTGTCGGGCTGGACTCTAGAGGAGAGACCCAGTACTTC	CSAVGLDSRGETQYF
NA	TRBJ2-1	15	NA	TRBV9	TGTGCCAGCAGCGTAGCGAACGGTTTGAGCAATGAGCAGTTCTTC	CASSVANGLSNEQFF
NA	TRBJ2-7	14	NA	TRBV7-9	TGTGCCAGCAGCTTAGGGATCCGAGGGGACGAGCAGTACTTC	CASSLGIRGDEQYF
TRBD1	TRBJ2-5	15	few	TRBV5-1	TGCGCCAGCAGCCCAGGGACAGGGGGCGTTGAGACCCAGTACTTC	CASSPGTGGVETQYF
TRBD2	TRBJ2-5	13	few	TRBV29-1	TGCAGCGTGCGAGTAGCGGGAGCTGAGACCCAGTACTTC	CSVRVAGAETQYF
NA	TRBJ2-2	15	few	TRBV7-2	TGTGCCAGCAGAACAAGGGCGTCGAACACCGGGGAGCTGTTTTTT	CASRTRASNTGELFF
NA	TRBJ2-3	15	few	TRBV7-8	TGTGCCAGCAGCCCCCTGAGACGGCGCACAGATACGCAGTATTTT	CASSPLRRRTDTQYF
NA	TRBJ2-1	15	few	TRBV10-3	TGTGCCATCAGTGATGGTGACTCCTCCTACAATGAGCAGTTCTTC	CAISDGDSSYNEQFF
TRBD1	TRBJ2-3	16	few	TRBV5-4	TGTGCCAGCAGCACTGCCCGGGACAGAAGCACAGATACGCAGTATTTT	CASSTARDRSTDTQYF
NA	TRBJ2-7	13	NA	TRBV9	TGTGCCAGCAGCGTAGAGGGGGCGGGGGAGCAGTACTTC	CASSVEGAGEQYF
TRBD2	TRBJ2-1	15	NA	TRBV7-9	TGTGCCAGCAGCCCCAACCGGGACTACTACAATGAGCAGTTCTTC	CASSPNRDYYNEQFF
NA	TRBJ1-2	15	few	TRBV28	TGTGCCAGCAGTTTAGGAGAAGCCCAGGGACGTGGCTACACCTTC	CASSLGEAQGRGYTF